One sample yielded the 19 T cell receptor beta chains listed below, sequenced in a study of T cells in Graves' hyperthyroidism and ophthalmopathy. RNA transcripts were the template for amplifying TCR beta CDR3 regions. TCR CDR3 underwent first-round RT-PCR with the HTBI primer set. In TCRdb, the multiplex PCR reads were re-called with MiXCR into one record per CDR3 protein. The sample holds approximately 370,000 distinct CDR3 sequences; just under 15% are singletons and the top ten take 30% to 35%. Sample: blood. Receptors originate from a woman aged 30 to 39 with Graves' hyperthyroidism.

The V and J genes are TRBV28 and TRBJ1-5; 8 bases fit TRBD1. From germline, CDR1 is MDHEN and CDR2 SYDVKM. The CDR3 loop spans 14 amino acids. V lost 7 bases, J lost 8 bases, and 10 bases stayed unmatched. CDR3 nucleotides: TGTGCCAGCACGAGTGACAGGGGTAACAAGCCCCAGCATTTT. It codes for CASTSDRGNKPQHF.

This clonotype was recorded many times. CDR3 sequence reads: CASRLTWARYEQYF. The CDR3 DNA reads as TGTGCCAGCAGGTTAACATGGGCCCGATACGAGCAGTACTTC. V and J are TRBV2 and TRBJ2-7; D is uncertain. The CDR3 totals 14 residues. V lost 6 bases to trimming and J lost 4 bases, with 16 bases between them. CDR1 is SNHLY and CDR2 is FYNNEI in the germline V gene.

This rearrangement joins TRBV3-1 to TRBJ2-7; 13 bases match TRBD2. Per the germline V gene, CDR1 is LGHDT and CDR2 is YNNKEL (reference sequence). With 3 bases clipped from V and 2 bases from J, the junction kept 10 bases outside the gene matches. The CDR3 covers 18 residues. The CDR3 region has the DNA TGTGCCAGCAGCCACCCGGGACTAGCGGGGCCTTCCCCCTACGAGCAGTACTTC. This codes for CASSHPGLAGPSPYEQYF.

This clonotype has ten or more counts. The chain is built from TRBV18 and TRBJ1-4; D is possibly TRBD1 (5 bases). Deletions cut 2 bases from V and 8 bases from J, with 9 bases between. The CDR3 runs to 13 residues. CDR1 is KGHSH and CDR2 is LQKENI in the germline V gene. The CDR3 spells CASSPGGREKLFF. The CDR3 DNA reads TGTGCCAGCTCACCAGGGGGTCGGGAAAAACTGTTTTTT.

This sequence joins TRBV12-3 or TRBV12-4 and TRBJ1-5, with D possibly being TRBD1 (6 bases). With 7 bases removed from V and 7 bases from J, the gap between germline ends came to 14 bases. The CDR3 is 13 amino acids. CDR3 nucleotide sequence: TGTGCCAGCACCGTCCACGGGGGCCAGCCCCAGCATTTT. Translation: CASTVHGGQPQHF.

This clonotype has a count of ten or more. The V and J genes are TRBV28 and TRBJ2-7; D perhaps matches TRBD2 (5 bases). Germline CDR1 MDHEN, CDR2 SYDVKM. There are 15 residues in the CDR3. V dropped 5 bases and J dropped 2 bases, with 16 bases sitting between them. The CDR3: CASSIPLAGTYEQYF. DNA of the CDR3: TGTGCCAGCAGTATCCCCCTAGCAGGAACCTACGAGCAGTACTTC.

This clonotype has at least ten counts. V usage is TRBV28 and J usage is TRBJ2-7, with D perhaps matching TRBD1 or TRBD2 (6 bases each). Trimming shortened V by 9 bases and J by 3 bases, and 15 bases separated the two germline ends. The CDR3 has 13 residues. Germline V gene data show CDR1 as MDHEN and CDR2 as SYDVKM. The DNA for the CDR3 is TGTGCCAGTCTCGGAGGGGGATTCTACGAGCAGTACTTC. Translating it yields CASLGGGFYEQYF.

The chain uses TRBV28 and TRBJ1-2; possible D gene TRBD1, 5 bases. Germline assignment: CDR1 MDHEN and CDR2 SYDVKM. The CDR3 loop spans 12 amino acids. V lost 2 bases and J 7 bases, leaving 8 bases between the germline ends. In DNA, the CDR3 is TGTGCCAGCAGTTTAAGACAGTTTGGCTACACCTTC. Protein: CASSLRQFGYTF.

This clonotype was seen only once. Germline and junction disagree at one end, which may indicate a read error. The CDR3 reads CASGDRTRAGNTIYF. CDR3 DNA: TGTGCCAGCGGTGACAGGACGAGGGCTGGAAACACCATATATTTT. The J gene is TRBJ1-3, the V gene TRBV25-1; D is perhaps TRBD1 (6 bases). The CDR3 has 15 residues. Germline CDR1 is MGHDK and CDR2 is SYGVNS.

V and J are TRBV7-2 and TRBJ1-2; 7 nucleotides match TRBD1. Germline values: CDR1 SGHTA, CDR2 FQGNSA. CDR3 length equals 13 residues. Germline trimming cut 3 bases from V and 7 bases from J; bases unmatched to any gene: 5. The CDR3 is CASSFVQGGGYTF. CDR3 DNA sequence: TGTGCCAGCAGCTTTGTCCAGGGGGGTGGCTACACCTTC.

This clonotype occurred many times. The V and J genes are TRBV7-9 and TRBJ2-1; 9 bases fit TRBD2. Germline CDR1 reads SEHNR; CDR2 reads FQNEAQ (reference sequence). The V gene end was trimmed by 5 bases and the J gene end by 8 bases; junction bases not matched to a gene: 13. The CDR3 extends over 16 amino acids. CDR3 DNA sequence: TGTGCCAGCAGCCCCCGTAGCGGGAGAAGACGAGATGAGCAGTTCTTC. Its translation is CASSPRSGRRRDEQFF.

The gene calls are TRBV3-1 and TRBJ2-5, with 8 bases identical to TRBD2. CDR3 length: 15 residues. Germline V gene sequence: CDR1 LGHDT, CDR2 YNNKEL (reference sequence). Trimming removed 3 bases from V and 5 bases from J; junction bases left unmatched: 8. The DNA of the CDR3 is TGTGCCAGCAGCCACCCAGCGGGAGTTTTGGAGACCCAGTACTTC. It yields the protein CASSHPAGVLETQYF.

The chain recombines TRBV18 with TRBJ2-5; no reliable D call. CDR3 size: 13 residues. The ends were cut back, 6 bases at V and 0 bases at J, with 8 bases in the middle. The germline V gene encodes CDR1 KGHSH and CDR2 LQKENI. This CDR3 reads CASSLMYQETQYF. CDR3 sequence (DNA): TGTGCCAGCTCCCTCATGTACCAAGAGACCCAGTACTTC.

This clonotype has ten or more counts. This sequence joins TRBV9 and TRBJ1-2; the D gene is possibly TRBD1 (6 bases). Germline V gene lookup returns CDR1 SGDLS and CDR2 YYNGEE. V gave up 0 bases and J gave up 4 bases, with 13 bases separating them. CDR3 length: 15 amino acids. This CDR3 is CASSVDAGDGYGYTF. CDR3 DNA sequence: TGTGCCAGCAGCGTAGACGCAGGGGACGGCTATGGCTACACCTTC.

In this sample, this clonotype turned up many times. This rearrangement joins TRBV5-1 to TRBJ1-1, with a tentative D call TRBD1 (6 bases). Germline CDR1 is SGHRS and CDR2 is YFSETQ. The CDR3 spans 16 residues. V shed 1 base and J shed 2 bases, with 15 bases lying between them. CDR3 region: CASSLLPTGENTEAFF. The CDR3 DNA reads TGCGCCAGCAGCTTGTTGCCGACAGGAGAAAACACTGAAGCTTTCTTT.

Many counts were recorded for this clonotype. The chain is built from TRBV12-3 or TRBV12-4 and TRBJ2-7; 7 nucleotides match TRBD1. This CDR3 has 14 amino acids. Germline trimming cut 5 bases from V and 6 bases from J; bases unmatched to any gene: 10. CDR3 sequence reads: CASSLPDRPGEQYF. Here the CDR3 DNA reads TGTGCCAGCAGTCTCCCGGACAGGCCGGGCGAGCAGTACTTC.

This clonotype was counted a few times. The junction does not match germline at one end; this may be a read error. In DNA form, the CDR3 reads TGTGCCGGCAGTCCCACCCCTAGCGGGAGCGTCACCGGGGAGCTGTTTTTT. It yields the protein CAGSPTPSGSVTGELFF. The chain recombines TRBV2 with TRBJ2-2, with 10 bases matching TRBD2. The germline CDR1 and CDR2 sequences are SNHLY and FYNNEI. The CDR3 totals 17 residues.

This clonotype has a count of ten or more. CDR3 region: CSAQGRRTYEQYF. DNA of the CDR3: TGCAGTGCCCAAGGCAGGAGGACCTACGAGCAGTACTTC. The rearrangement uses TRBV20-1 and TRBJ2-7; a weak D match, TRBD2 (5 bases). The CDR3 consists of 13 residues. CDR1 is DFQATT and CDR2 is SNEGSKA in the germline V gene (reference sequence). Trimming took 6 bases from V and 2 from J, leaving 14 bases between them.

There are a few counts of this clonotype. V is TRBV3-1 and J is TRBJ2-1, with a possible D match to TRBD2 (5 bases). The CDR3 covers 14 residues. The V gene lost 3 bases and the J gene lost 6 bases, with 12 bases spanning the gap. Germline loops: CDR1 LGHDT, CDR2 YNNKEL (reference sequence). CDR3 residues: CASSQSGRPNEQFF. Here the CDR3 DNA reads TGTGCCAGCAGCCAGAGCGGCAGACCCAATGAGCAGTTCTTC.